A single sample gave rise to the 9 T cell receptor beta chains below, sequenced in a study of blood T cell repertoires in COVID-19. Some clones are missing from TCRdb's copy, which holds only in-frame ones; the method was immunoSEQ multiplex PCR. The profile covers about 300,000 clones, with 89% appearing a single time and around 6.6% taken by the ten largest. The sample taken for sequencing was peripheral blood. The receptors stem from a man aged 18 to 35 who had recovered from COVID-19.

The chain recombines TRBV7-9 with TRBJ1-3; no reliable D call. Per germline, CDR1 SEHNR and CDR2 FQNEAQ (reference sequence). This CDR3 spans 19 amino acids. V was cut by 0 bases and J by 0 bases, with 18 bases left in between. The CDR3 reads CASSLAREDRWNSGNTIYF. As DNA, the CDR3 is TGTGCCAGCAGCTTAGCTAGGGAGGACCGCTGGAACTCTGGAAACACCATATATTTT. Using reference TRBV7-9 and TRBJ1-3 for the parts outside the CDR3, the full variable domain is DTGVSQNPRHKITKRGQNVTFRCDPISEHNRLYWYRQTLGQGPEFLTYFQNEAQLEKSRLLSDRFSAERPKGSFSTLEIQRTEQGDSAMYLCASSLAREDRWNSGNTIYFGEGSWLTVV.

The J gene is TRBJ2-1, the V gene TRBV9; perhaps TRBD2 as D (6 bases). Per the germline V gene, CDR1 is SGDLS and CDR2 is YYNGEE. V lost 4 bases and J lost 2, with 16 bases in between. This CDR3 spans 16 amino acids. CDR3: CASSSREAAPYNEQFF. CDR3 nucleotides: TGTGCCAGCAGCTCGAGGGAGGCGGCCCCCTACAATGAGCAGTTCTTC.

The rearrangement links TRBV5-8 to TRBJ1-5; TRBD1 might be the D (5 bases). V was cut by 4 bases and J by 10 bases, with 18 bases left in between. Germline CDR1 and CDR2: SGHTS and YDEGEE. The CDR3 is 14 amino acids. In nucleotides, the CDR3 is TGTGCCAGCAGCCCGGTGGAGGGGTCGGGTCCCCAGCATTTT. Protein product: CASSPVEGSGPQHF.

On this clone: Within the sample, other DNA sequences also encode this same CDR3. This chain connects TRBV15 to TRBJ2-7; D is ambiguous. The CDR3 contains 12 residues. The germline V and J ends were trimmed by 1 base and 4 bases, with 5 bases remaining between them. CDR1 and CDR2 from the germline V gene are LNHNV and YYDKDF (reference sequence). The CDR3 region has the DNA TGTGCCACCAGCAGAGCAGGATACGAGCAGTACTTC. It specifies CATSRAGYEQYF. Based on the CDR3 plus reference TRBV15 and TRBJ2-7, the full variable domain is DAMVIQNPRYQVTQFGKPVTLSCSQTLNHNVMYWYQQKSSQAPKLLFHYYDKDFNNEADTPDNFQSRRPNTSFCFLDIRSPGLGDTAMYLCATSRAGYEQYFGPGTRLTVT.

This chain connects TRBV9 to TRBJ2-4; D may be TRBD1 (7 bases). Per the germline V gene, CDR1 is SGDLS and CDR2 is YYNGEE. V lost 4 bases, J lost 2 bases, and 22 bases lay in between. The CDR3 sequence is 18 residues long. The CDR3 DNA follows: TGTGCCAGCAGCCCCCGTCTTGGGCAGGGGGGCTCCAAAAACATTCAGTACTTC. Protein: CASSPRLGQGGSKNIQYF. Together with reference TRBV9 and TRBJ2-4, the CDR3 gives the full variable domain: DSGVTQTPKHLITATGQRVTLRCSPRSGDLSVYWYQQSLDQGLQFLIQYYNGEERAKGNILERFSAQQFPDLHSELNLSSLELGDSALYFCASSPRLGQGGSKNIQYFGAGTRLSVL.

The V gene is TRBV4-3, the J gene TRBJ2-5, with D tentatively TRBD2 (6 bases). Germline CDR1 and CDR2: LGHNA and YSLEER. Trimming removed 0 bases from V and 4 bases from J, with 9 bases in between. This CDR3 spans 14 amino acids. The CDR3 loop reads CASSQEVRGETQYF. For the CDR3, the DNA is TGCGCCAGCAGCCAAGAAGTGCGGGGAGAGACCCAGTACTTC.

The V gene is TRBV3-1 (or the pseudogene TRBV3-2), the J gene TRBJ1-3, with D possibly TRBD1 on 6 matching bases. The CDR3 is 15 residues long. Trimming stripped 6 bases from V and 3 bases from J, with 15 bases between. Germline V CDR1 and CDR2: LGHDT, YNNKEL (reference sequence). The CDR3: CASSRGALGGNTIYF. The CDR3 DNA follows: TGTGCCAGCAGTCGGGGGGCTCTAGGTGGAAACACCATATATTTT.

V is TRBV5-1 and J is TRBJ1-2; D is uncertain. The CDR3 has 12 amino acids. From germline, CDR1 is SGHRS and CDR2 YFSETQ. V was pared by 6 bases and J by 7 bases, with 13 bases between. The chain's CDR3 is CASTEPGSGYTF. CDR3 coding DNA: TGCGCCAGCACCGAACCAGGATCTGGCTACACCTTC. The whole variable domain, filled in from reference TRBV5-1 and TRBJ1-2, reads KAGVTQTPRYLIKTRGQQVTLSCSPISGHRSVSWYQQTPGQGLQFLFEYFSETQRNKGNFPGRFSGRQFSNSRSEMNVSTLELGDSALYLCASTEPGSGYTFGSGTRLTVV.

The rearrangement uses TRBV21-1 and TRBJ1-5. TRBV21-1 is a pseudogene locus. The CDR3 extends over 14 amino acids. CDR3 DNA: TGTGCCAGCAGCTACCCGGTCGTGAATCAGCCCCAGCATTTT. Translation: CASSYPVVNQPQHF.